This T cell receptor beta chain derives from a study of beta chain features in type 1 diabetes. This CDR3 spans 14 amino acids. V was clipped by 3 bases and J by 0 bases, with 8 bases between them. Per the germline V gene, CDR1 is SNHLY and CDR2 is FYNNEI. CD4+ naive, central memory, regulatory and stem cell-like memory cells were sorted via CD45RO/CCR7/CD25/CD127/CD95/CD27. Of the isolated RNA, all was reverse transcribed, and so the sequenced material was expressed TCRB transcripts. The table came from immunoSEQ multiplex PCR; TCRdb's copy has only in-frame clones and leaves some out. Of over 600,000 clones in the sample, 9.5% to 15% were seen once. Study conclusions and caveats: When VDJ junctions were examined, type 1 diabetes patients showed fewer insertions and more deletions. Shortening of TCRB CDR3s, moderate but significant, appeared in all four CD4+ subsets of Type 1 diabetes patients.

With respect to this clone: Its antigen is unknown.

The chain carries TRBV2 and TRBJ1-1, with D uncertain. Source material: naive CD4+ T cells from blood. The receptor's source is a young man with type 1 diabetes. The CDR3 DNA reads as TGTGCCAGCAGTGATATATTGGTGAACACTGAAGCTTTCTTT. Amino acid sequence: CASSDILVNTEAFF.